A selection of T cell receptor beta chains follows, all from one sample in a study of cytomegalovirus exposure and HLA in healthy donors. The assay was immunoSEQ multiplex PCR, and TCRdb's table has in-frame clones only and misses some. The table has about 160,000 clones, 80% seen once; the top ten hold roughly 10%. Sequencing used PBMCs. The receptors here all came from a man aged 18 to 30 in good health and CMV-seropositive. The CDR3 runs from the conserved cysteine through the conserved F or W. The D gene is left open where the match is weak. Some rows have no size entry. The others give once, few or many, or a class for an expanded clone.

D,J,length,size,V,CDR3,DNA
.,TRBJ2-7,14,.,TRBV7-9,CASSLLPGSHEQYF,TGTGCCAGCAGCTTATTACCCGGGAGCCACGAGCAGTACTTC
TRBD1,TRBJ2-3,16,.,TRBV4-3,CASSQERTGGTDTQYF,TGCGCCAGCAGCCAAGAAAGGACAGGGGGCACAGATACGCAGTATTTT
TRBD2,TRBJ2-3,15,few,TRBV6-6,CASSSGVEATDTQYF,TGTGCCAGCAGTAGCGGGGTCGAGGCCACAGATACGCAGTATTTT
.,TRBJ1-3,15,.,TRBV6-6,CASSGTGTSGNTIYF,TGTGCCAGCAGTGGAACAGGGACCTCTGGAAACACCATATATTTT
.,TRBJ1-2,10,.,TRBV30,CAWRGGSYTF,TGTGCCTGGAGGGGCGGGAGCTACACCTTC
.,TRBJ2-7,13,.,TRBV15,CATSREKAYEQYF,TGTGCCACCAGCAGAGAGAAAGCTTACGAGCAGTACTTC
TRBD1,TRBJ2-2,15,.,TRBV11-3,CASSSGTGKIGELFF,TGTGCCAGCAGCTCCGGGACAGGGAAAATCGGGGAGCTGTTTTTT
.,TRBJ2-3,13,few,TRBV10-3,CAISQGVSDTQYF,TGTGCCATCAGTCAAGGAGTGTCAGATACGCAGTATTTT
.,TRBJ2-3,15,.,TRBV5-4,CASSLRTGGTDTQYF,TGTGCCAGCAGCTTGAGGACAGGAGGGACAGATACGCAGTATTTT
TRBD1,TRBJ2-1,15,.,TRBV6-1,CASSEGQGFSNEQFF,TGTGCCAGCAGCGAGGGACAGGGTTTCAGCAATGAGCAGTTCTTC
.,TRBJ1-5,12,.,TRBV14,CASSQPEGPQHF,TGTGCCAGCAGCCAACCTGAGGGGCCCCAGCATTTT
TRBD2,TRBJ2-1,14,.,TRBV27,CASRDGLASNEQFF,TGTGCCAGCAGGGACGGACTAGCGAGCAATGAGCAGTTCTTC
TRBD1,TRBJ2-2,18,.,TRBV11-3,CASSARSGQGDGTGELFF,TGTGCCAGCAGCGCGAGATCAGGACAGGGTGATGGCACCGGGGAGCTGTTTTTT
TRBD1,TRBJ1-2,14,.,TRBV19,CASTPGTANYGYTF,TGTGCCAGTACTCCCGGGACAGCTAACTATGGCTACACCTTC
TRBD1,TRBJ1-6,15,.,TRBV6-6,CASSYPGQNNSPLHF,TGTGCCAGCAGTTATCCGGGACAGAATAATTCACCCCTCCACTTT
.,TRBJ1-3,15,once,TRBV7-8,CASSLGPGSGNTIYF,TGTGCCAGCAGCTTAGGACCAGGGTCTGGAAACACCATATATTTT
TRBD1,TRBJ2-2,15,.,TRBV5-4,CASSLARTGHGELFF,TGTGCCAGCAGCTTGGCCCGGACAGGACACGGGGAGCTGTTTTTT
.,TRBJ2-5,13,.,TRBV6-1,CASSVREPGTQYF,TGTGCCAGCAGTGTCCGGGAGCCCGGGACCCAGTACTTC
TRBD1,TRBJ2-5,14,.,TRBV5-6,CASSLGQGALGQYF,TGTGCCAGCAGCCTGGGACAGGGGGCTTTAGGACAGTACTTC
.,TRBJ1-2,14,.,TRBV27,CASSFPGRYYGYTF,TGTGCCAGCAGTTTTCCAGGGCGCTACTATGGCTACACCTTC
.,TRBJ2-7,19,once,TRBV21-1,CASSQKGQGQLSKYYEQYF,TGTGCCAGCAGCCAGAAGGGACAGGGCCAACTTTCCAAGTACTACGAGCAGTACTTC
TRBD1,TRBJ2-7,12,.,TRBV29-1,CSVLPDRGEQYF,TGCAGCGTTCTGCCGGACAGGGGCGAGCAGTACTTC
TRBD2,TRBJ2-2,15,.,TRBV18,CASSPGTSNTGELFF,TGTGCCAGCTCACCCGGGACTAGCAACACCGGGGAGCTGTTTTTT
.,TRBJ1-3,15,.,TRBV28,CASIPSQGSGNTIYF,TGTGCCAGCATACCGTCACAGGGCTCTGGAAACACCATATATTTT
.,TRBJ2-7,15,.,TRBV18,CASSPEERLSYEQYF,TGTGCCAGCTCACCAGAGGAGCGCCTCTCCTACGAGCAGTACTTC
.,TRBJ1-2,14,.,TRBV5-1,CASSLGQNNYGYTF,TGCGCCAGCAGCTTGGGCCAGAATAACTATGGCTACACCTTC
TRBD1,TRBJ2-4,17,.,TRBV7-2,CASSLSGTGATKNSQYF,TGTGCCAGCAGCCTATCCGGGACAGGGGCGACCAAAAACAGTCAGTACTTC
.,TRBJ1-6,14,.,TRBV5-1,CASSLSSYNSPLHF,TGCGCCAGCAGCCTCAGCTCCTATAATTCACCCCTCCACTTT
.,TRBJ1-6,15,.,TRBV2,CASRQTAREDSPLHF,TGTGCCAGCAGGCAGACAGCACGAGAAGACTCACCCCTCCACTTT
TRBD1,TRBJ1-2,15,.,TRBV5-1,CASSQRTGGMVGYTF,TGCGCCAGCAGCCAGAGGACAGGGGGCATGGTAGGCTACACCTTC
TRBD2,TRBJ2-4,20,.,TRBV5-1,CASSLLGLAGGQMAKNIQYF,TGCGCCAGCAGCTTGCTAGGACTAGCGGGGGGGCAGATGGCCAAAAACATTCAGTACTTC
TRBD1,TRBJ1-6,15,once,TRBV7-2,CASSLAGTGNSPLHF,TGTGCCAGCAGCTTAGCCGGGACAGGGAATTCACCCCTCCACTTT
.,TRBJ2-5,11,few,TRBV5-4,CASSFGETQYF,TGTGCCAGCAGCTTCGGGGAGACCCAGTACTTC
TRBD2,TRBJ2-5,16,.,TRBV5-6,CASSLLLSSGGSGQYF,TGTGCCAGCAGCTTACTTCTTTCTAGCGGGGGATCAGGCCAGTACTTC
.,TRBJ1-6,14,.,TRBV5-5,CASSLQGGNSPLHF,TGTGCCAGCAGCTTGCAGGGAGGTAATTCACCCCTCCACTTT
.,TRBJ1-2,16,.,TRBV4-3,CASSQDLYLLEDGYTF,TGCGCCAGCAGCCAAGATTTGTACCTCCTGGAGGATGGCTACACCTTC
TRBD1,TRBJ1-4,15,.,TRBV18,CASSPVRGSNEKLFF,TGTGCCAGCTCACCGGTCAGGGGGTCTAATGAAAAACTGTTTTTT
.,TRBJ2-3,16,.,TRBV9,CASSSSGGRGTDTQYF,TGTGCCAGCAGCTCCTCCGGGGGGCGGGGGACAGATACGCAGTATTTT
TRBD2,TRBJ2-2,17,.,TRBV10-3,CAITGGASGRPTGELFF,TGTGCCATCACCGGGGGGGCTAGCGGGCGACCCACCGGGGAGCTGTTTTTT
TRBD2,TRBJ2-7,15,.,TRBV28,CASRELSGSSAEQYF,TGTGCCAGCAGGGAACTTAGCGGGAGCTCGGCCGAGCAGTACTTC
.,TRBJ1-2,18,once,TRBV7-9,CASSLDSIRGASNYGYTF,TGTGCCAGCAGCTTAGATTCTATTCGCGGAGCCTCTAACTATGGCTACACCTTC
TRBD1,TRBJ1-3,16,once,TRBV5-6,CASSSDRGASGNTIYF,TGTGCCAGCAGCTCTGACAGGGGGGCCTCTGGAAACACCATATATTTT
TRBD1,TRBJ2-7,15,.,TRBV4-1,CASSQRQGTDDEQYF,TGCGCCAGCAGCCAGAGACAGGGAACAGATGACGAGCAGTACTTC
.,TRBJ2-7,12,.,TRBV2,CASSDSSYEQYF,TGTGCCAGCAGTGACAGCTCCTACGAGCAGTACTTC
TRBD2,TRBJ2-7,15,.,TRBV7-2,CASSSTSGTYYEQYF,TGTGCCAGCAGCTCGACTAGCGGGACCTACTACGAGCAGTACTTC
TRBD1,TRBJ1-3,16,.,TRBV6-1,CASSEHRGNPGNTIYF,TGTGCCAGCAGTGAGCACAGGGGGAATCCTGGAAACACCATATATTTT
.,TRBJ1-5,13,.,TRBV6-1,CASDRAGEQPQHF,TGTGCCAGCGACCGGGCAGGGGAACAGCCCCAGCATTTT
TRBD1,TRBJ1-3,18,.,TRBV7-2,CASSLVRAGGRPGNTIYF,TGTGCCAGCAGCTTAGTTAGGGCAGGGGGGCGCCCTGGAAACACCATATATTTT